This is a list of T cell receptor beta chains from one sample in a study of OX40 agonist ivuxolimab in advanced cancers. Sequencing was performed with immunoSEQ multiplex PCR; in TCRdb, only in-frame clones are kept and a portion is missing. The sample holds more than 85,000 clones; about 90% are singletons and the top ten take around 1.5%. Material: CD4+ or CD8+ T cells sorted from blood, obtained in a trial of the OX40 agonist ivuxolimab. The source is an adult with an advanced solid tumor such as melanoma, head and neck, liver or kidney cancer. Each CDR3 is given with its conserved first and last residue. The order of the fields is clone size, J gene, V gene, CDR3 protein. A clone size is listed for some rows: how often the clone was seen (once, few, many), or a class if it is expanded.

. TRBJ2-3 TRBV6-1 CASSDQTGGASDTQYF
. TRBJ2-7 TRBV20-1 CSERVEQYF
. TRBJ2-3 TRBV30 CAWSGSTDTQYF
. TRBJ2-1 TRBV6-6 CASSLDRISYNEQFF
. TRBJ2-7 TRBV5-1 CASSPTSGYEQYF
once TRBJ1-2 TRBV5-8 CASRGQGARAWAYGYTF
. TRBJ2-7 TRBV5-4 CASSSSGTSPYEQYF
. TRBJ2-1 TRBV4-1 CASSQDRLARGFF
. TRBJ2-2 TRBV5-1 CASSLDTTNTGELFF
. TRBJ1-2 TRBV6-6 CASSYPQGHYTF
. TRBJ2-5 TRBV6-1 CASSEGVSGRAQGETQYF
. TRBJ1-6 TRBV27 CASSPLSRGGYNSPLHF
. TRBJ1-1 TRBV7-2 CASSLGGPEAFF
. TRBJ1-2 TRBV21-1 CASSKVYCYYGYTF
. TRBJ2-3 TRBV4-2 CASSQFETGRSDTQYF
. TRBJ2-6 TRBV5-4 CASSFSSGANVLTF
. TRBJ2-1 TRBV7-9 CASSLVASQQFF
. TRBJ1-5 TRBV7-8 CASSKAGGGGNQPQHF
. TRBJ2-7 TRBV10-3 CATQAEYYEQYF
. TRBJ2-7 TRBV5-1 CASSFNSGLYEQYF
. TRBJ1-3 TRBV7-9 CASSPSGSYSGNTIYF
. TRBJ2-3 TRBV5-8 CASSLGLFGTDTQYF
few TRBJ2-5 TRBV11-2 CASSSIGGEGTQYF
. TRBJ2-7 TRBV2 CASSEAWSYEQYF
once TRBJ1-2 TRBV4-1 CASSPGQTLNYGYTF
. TRBJ1-3 TRBV5-1 CASSAGVTSGNTIYF
once TRBJ2-7 TRBV27 CASSRRGGEGEQYF
once TRBJ2-3 TRBV28 CASSRQALRTDTQYF
. TRBJ2-5 TRBV19 CASSGGESETQYF
. TRBJ2-6 TRBV5-1 CASSIQGAQVGANVLTF
once TRBJ2-1 TRBV29-1 CSVFTGNEQFF
. TRBJ2-2 TRBV6-4 CASSLRLAGGPLANTGELFF
once TRBJ2-7 TRBV19 CASSPQRGSYEQYF
. TRBJ1-1 TRBV7-6 CASSLGEANTEAFF
. TRBJ1-4 TRBV2 CASSESKGKLVF
. TRBJ1-1 TRBV5-6 CASSFTGTMRDTEAFF
. TRBJ1-2 TRBV4-3 CASSQDGRGGYTF
. TRBJ2-1 TRBV5-1 CASRSMEGNEQFF
. TRBJ2-1 TRBV7-8 CASRPAPTANEQFF
once TRBJ1-4 TRBV5-1 CASSLTANEKLFF
. TRBJ1-3 TRBV13 CASSILGGVAGNTIYF
. TRBJ2-3 TRBV29-1 CSVDPLRGPSTDTQYF
. TRBJ2-7 TRBV7-2 CASTRLASHEQYF
. TRBJ2-3 TRBV29-1 CSVVGGKSTDTQYF
. TRBJ1-4 TRBV19 CASSMGQMNEKLFF
. TRBJ1-2 TRBV19 CASSKLPGQGRGYGYTF
. TRBJ2-1 TRBV14 CASSTRLAGEQFF
. TRBJ1-5 TRBV6-4 CASPWGFRPYFNQPQHF
. TRBJ2-1 TRBV9 CASSKREGHNEQFF
. TRBJ1-3 TRBV9 CASSPRGGRTYSGNTIYF
. TRBJ2-3 TRBV11-2 CASSILTDTQYF
. TRBJ2-2 TRBV30 CAWSANEHGELFF
. TRBJ1-5 TRBV19 CASSEYGVGGSQPQHF
. TRBJ2-7 TRBV18 CASSPTGIYEQYF
. TRBJ2-7 TRBV5-6 CASSLDTDLGQYF
. TRBJ2-7 TRBV5-4 CASSLSSNDEQYF
. TRBJ1-2 TRBV30 CAWSFTGGYGYTF
. TRBJ2-5 TRBV2 CASSQPSGGETQYF
. TRBJ2-5 TRBV13 CASSRRDQGETQYF
. TRBJ2-7 TRBV7-2 CASSLVWTGDEQYF